This T cell receptor beta chain stems from a study of CD8 T cells in ankylosing spondylitis. Broader study findings: CD8+ by phenotype, disease-linked clones were relatively rare in peripheral blood. There was reportedly significant enrichment of clones that were disease-linked in matched ankylosing spondylitis synovial fluid. A motif of 7 to 9 highly homologous TCR beta variants was seen as apparently characteristic of ankylosing spondylitis blood.

With molecular barcodes, quantitative 5'-RACE was used to make the TCR beta libraries. TCRdb re-derived calls from the 5' RACE reads in MiXCR, one entry per CDR3 protein. This sample carries hundreds of thousands of distinct CDR3 sequences, 17% of them seen once, and the ten largest clones take approximately 1%. This clonotype has more than one count but fewer than ten. What it recognizes is unknown. Germline V gives CDR1 KGHSH, CDR2 LQKENI. This CDR3 spans 16 amino acids. With 3 bases removed from V and 1 base from J, the gap between germline ends came to 14 bases. The source material was blood, either unsorted or a sorted T cell fraction (not recorded which). This receptor was taken from a male donor with ankylosing spondylitis. This chain connects TRBV18 to TRBJ2-3, with a weak D call TRBD1 (6 bases). The CDR3 spells CASSPQGIWGTDTQYF. In DNA, the CDR3 is TGTGCCAGCTCACCCCAGGGGATTTGGGGCACAGATACGCAGTATTTT.